Listed below are T cell receptor beta chains from one sample, sequenced in a study of T cells after yellow fever vaccination. One entry per CDR3 protein results from TCRdb running MiXCR on the 5' RACE reads. The sample holds more than 350,000 distinct CDR3 sequences, around 10% seen once. The input for sequencing was PBMCs, taken on the day of the first yellow fever vaccination. The receptors shown here come from a man aged 18 to 29 who received the YFV17D yellow fever vaccine. Both conserved end residues are part of each CDR3. D genes are given only for firm matches. Size is omitted from some rows. Given values are once, few, many or a class for expanded clones.

j_call	clone_size	d_call	v_call	cdr3_nt	cdr3_aa
TRBJ2-3	few	TRBD2	TRBV20-1	TGCAGTGCTAGAGAGGGAGGCGGGGGGGCCCCAGATACGCAGTATTTT	CSAREGGGGAPDTQYF
TRBJ2-5	many	TRBD1	TRBV5-4	TGTGCCAGCAGCTCAGGACAGGGGGCGAAAGAGACCCAGTACTTC	CASSSGQGAKETQYF
TRBJ1-5	few	-	TRBV18	TGTGCCAGCTCAAGGAGTAGGCAGATCAATCAGCCCCAGCATTTT	CASSRSRQINQPQHF
TRBJ2-7	-	TRBD2	TRBV6-2/TRBV6-3	TGTGCCAGCAGTTATTCGAGCGGGGGTGTCTACGAGCAGTACTTC	CASSYSSGGVYEQYF
TRBJ2-1	-	-	TRBV30	TGTGCCTGGAGTCCACACGCAGGCTTTTACAATGAGCAGTTCTTC	CAWSPHAGFYNEQFF
TRBJ1-4	-	-	TRBV25-1	TGTGCCAGCAGGGGTGAAAAACTGTTTTTT	CASRGEKLFF
TRBJ1-1	many	-	TRBV7-2	TGTGCCAGCAGCTTAGGTACGATGAACACTGAAGCTTTCTTT	CASSLGTMNTEAFF
TRBJ2-2	once	TRBD1	TRBV6-2/TRBV6-3	TGTGCCAGCACTCCACTGGGACAGGGGGTGTACACCGGGGAGCTGTTTTTT	CASTPLGQGVYTGELFF
TRBJ2-2	few	-	TRBV21-1	TGTGCCAGCAGCAAAGCAGCGTTGACCGGGGAGCTGTTTTTT	CASSKAALTGELFF
TRBJ1-2	many	-	TRBV5-1	TGCGCCAGCAGCTTGGGAGCGGAGTATGGCTACACCTTC	CASSLGAEYGYTF
TRBJ2-1	-	TRBD2	TRBV20-1	TGCAGTGCTAAAGAGGGTAGCGGGGCCTACAATGAGCAGTTCTTC	CSAKEGSGAYNEQFF
TRBJ1-2	many	-	TRBV12-3/TRBV12-4	TGTGCCAGCAGTTTACAGCTTCAGGGCTATGGCTACACCTTC	CASSLQLQGYGYTF
TRBJ2-3	-	-	TRBV20-1	TGCAGTGCTAGCATTTTCACAGATACGCAGTATTTT	CSASIFTDTQYF
TRBJ1-2	few	-	TRBV24-1	TGTGCCACCAGTGATTCCAGGGATTTAGAGGGCTACACCTTC	CATSDSRDLEGYTF
TRBJ2-7	few	-	TRBV4-2	TGTGCCAGCAGCCGCCTACTCCTCGGGACTCCTTCCTACGAGCAGTACTTC	CASSRLLLGTPSYEQYF
TRBJ2-5	-	TRBD1	TRBV27	TGTGCCAGCAGTTTAGGGACAGCGGTTGAGACCCAGTACTTC	CASSLGTAVETQYF
TRBJ2-5	many	TRBD2	TRBV5-1	TGCGCCAGCAGCCCAGGAGGCGGGGGGCGGCAAGAGACCCAGTACTTC	CASSPGGGGRQETQYF
TRBJ2-5	-	TRBD2	TRBV20-1	TGCAGTGCTAGCGCAGCGGGGGTAGAGACCCAGTACTTC	CSASAAGVETQYF
TRBJ1-1	-	-	TRBV5-1	TGCGCCAGCAGCCGGGTGGGCAGTTCAAACACTGAAGCTTTCTTT	CASSRVGSSNTEAFF
TRBJ2-5	-	-	TRBV4-3	TGCGCCAGCAGCCAATACCTCGTGGGTGAAAACCAAGAGACCCAGTACTTC	CASSQYLVGENQETQYF
TRBJ2-1	-	-	TRBV20-1	TGCAGTGCTCCCCCATGGGAGACAGGTTACAATGAGCAGTTCTTC	CSAPPWETGYNEQFF
TRBJ2-2	few	-	TRBV5-4	TGTGCCAGCAGCTTGCACAGCACCGGGGAGCTGTTTTTT	CASSLHSTGELFF
TRBJ2-1	-	-	TRBV7-9	TGTGCCAGCAGCCCCCCGGGCCAGTCCTACAATGAGCAGTTCTTC	CASSPPGQSYNEQFF
TRBJ1-5	few	-	TRBV7-2	TGTGCCAGCAGCTTATCTCATGGCAATCAGCCCCAGCATTTT	CASSLSHGNQPQHF
TRBJ2-5	-	-	TRBV20-1	TGCAGTGCTAGAGATCTGGCGGGGACGGAGACCCAGTACTTC	CSARDLAGTETQYF
TRBJ1-1	once	-	TRBV29-1	TGCAGCGCTGGGGGGACATCCGGGATGAACACTGAAGCTTTCTTT	CSAGGTSGMNTEAFF
TRBJ2-1	-	-	TRBV19	TGTGCCAGTAGTATCATGCGGGGTGGCCACAATGAGCAGTTCTTC	CASSIMRGGHNEQFF
TRBJ1-4	-	-	TRBV7-9	TGTGCCAGCAGCCTGCTGGGTTCCCCGTCGGAAAAACTGTTTTTT	CASSLLGSPSEKLFF
TRBJ2-7	few	-	TRBV12-3/TRBV12-4	TGTGCCAGCAGCCAACTGAACTCCTACGAGCAGTACTTC	CASSQLNSYEQYF
TRBJ2-2	few	TRBD1	TRBV19	TGTGCCAGTAGTATAGGGACAGGGGATCGTTCCGGGGAGCTGTTTTTT	CASSIGTGDRSGELFF
TRBJ2-7	few	-	TRBV7-2	TGTGCCAGCAGCTTATCGGGGACCGTCTACGAGCAGTACTTC	CASSLSGTVYEQYF
TRBJ2-2	few	-	TRBV7-9	TGTGCCAGCAGCACCGACATCGCGAACACCGGGGAGCTGTTTTTT	CASSTDIANTGELFF
TRBJ2-3	few	TRBD2	TRBV29-1	TGCAGCGTTGCACAGCGGGGACCGGGGGATACGCAGTATTTT	CSVAQRGPGDTQYF
TRBJ1-6	many	-	TRBV5-6	TGTGCCAGCAGCTTGAGGGGGAATTCACCCCTCCACTTT	CASSLRGNSPLHF
TRBJ2-1	many	-	TRBV7-2	TGTGCCAGCAGCTTAAGACAGAGGACAGCAGTTGGTGAGCAGTTCTTC	CASSLRQRTAVGEQFF
TRBJ1-1	-	-	TRBV19	TGTGCCAGTACAAGGGTCGGCACTGAAGCTTTCTTT	CASTRVGTEAFF
TRBJ2-3	few	-	TRBV20-1	TGCAGTGCTAGAGATGGCGGGGGCCGTACAGATACGCAGTATTTT	CSARDGGGRTDTQYF
TRBJ2-1	few	-	TRBV15	TGTGCCACCAGCGGATCCCGTCCGGACAATGAGCAGTTCTTC	CATSGSRPDNEQFF
TRBJ2-2	few	-	TRBV9	TGTGCCAGCAGCGTGTACGGGACCTACACCGGGGAGCTGTTTTTT	CASSVYGTYTGELFF
TRBJ2-3	-	-	TRBV4-1	TGCGCCAGCAGCCCGGGCTGGGGAGTAAATACGCAGTATTTT	CASSPGWGVNTQYF
TRBJ2-2	-	TRBD1	TRBV5-4	TGTGCCAGCAGCACCCAACAGGGGACGATCACCGGGGAGCTGTTTTTT	CASSTQQGTITGELFF
TRBJ1-6	-	-	TRBV2	TGTGCCAGCAGTCCAAATAATTCACCCCTCCACTTT	CASSPNNSPLHF
TRBJ1-6	few	-	TRBV12-3/TRBV12-4	TGTGCCAGCAGACACGACCGATCGGGTTCACCCCTCCACTTT	CASRHDRSGSPLHF
TRBJ2-5	few	-	TRBV2	TGTGCCAGCATGGGGGGTGGCGAGACCCAGTACTTC	CASMGGGETQYF
TRBJ2-1	few	-	TRBV15	TGTGCCACCAGCAGGAAGGACAGAGAATACAATGAGCAGTTCTTC	CATSRKDREYNEQFF
TRBJ2-2	few	-	TRBV7-6	TGTGCCAGCAGCTTAGACAGGGCCCCCGGGGAGCTGTTTTTT	CASSLDRAPGELFF
TRBJ2-1	-	-	TRBV24-1	TGTGCCACCAGTGATTTAACAGACGACAATGAGCAGTTCTTC	CATSDLTDDNEQFF
TRBJ1-2	-	-	TRBV5-8	TGTGCCAGCAGCTTGGTGGTGACGGAGGCCAGCTATGGCTACACCTTC	CASSLVVTEASYGYTF
TRBJ2-2	-	-	TRBV14	TGTGCCAGCAGCCAAGATCGGGGCCCCCCCGGGGAGCTGTTTTTT	CASSQDRGPPGELFF
TRBJ2-2	few	-	TRBV30	TGTGCCTGGAGCCCACCTGCTCGGGGACGCACCGGGGAGCTGTTTTTT	CAWSPPARGRTGELFF
TRBJ2-7	many	-	TRBV19	TGTGCCAGTAGCCCGAGGAGGGGGGGGATCAACGAGCAGTACTTC	CASSPRRGGINEQYF
TRBJ1-1	few	-	TRBV19	TGTGCCAGTAGTGTTCGGACAGTTATGAACACTGAAGCTTTCTTT	CASSVRTVMNTEAFF
TRBJ2-5	-	TRBD2	TRBV5-1	TGCGCCAGCAGCTATGGGACTAGCGGCGGATCCGGGACCCAGTACTTC	CASSYGTSGGSGTQYF
TRBJ1-1	-	-	TRBV13	TGTGCCAGCGGGTGGGTGAGCACTGAAGCTTTCTTT	CASGWVSTEAFF
TRBJ1-5	-	-	TRBV10-3	TGTGCCACCGTAGGGGAACGGAACTCCAATCAGCCCCAGCATTTT	CATVGERNSNQPQHF
TRBJ1-2	once	-	TRBV9	TGTGCCAGCAGCGTAGGAGGGGGGAAACCTAACTATGGCTACACCTTC	CASSVGGGKPNYGYTF
TRBJ1-1	-	-	TRBV21-1	TGTGCCAGCAGCAAAGATGGGGTGGCCAAGGACACTGAAGCTTTCTTT	CASSKDGVAKDTEAFF